Presented here are 6 T cell receptor beta chains from one specimen sequenced in a study of T cell repertoires in cytomegalovirus infection. TCRdb analysed the reads with MiXCR anew, one entry per CDR3 protein. The data show hundreds of thousands of distinct CDR3 sequences, with about a sixth seen just once and 8.7% held by the top ten. Sequenced: PBMCs. The receptor set was obtained from a human donor in good health (CMV status not recorded). Some clones in this sample may be carry-over from other donors' samples.

V usage is TRBV20-1 and J usage is TRBJ1-5; 7 bases map to TRBD1. The germline V gene encodes CDR1 DFQATT and CDR2 SNEGSKA (reference sequence). V was pared by 3 bases and J by 6 bases, with 11 bases of the junction left unmatched. The CDR3 is 15 amino acids. The CDR3 sequence is CSARPPREGAQPQHF. CDR3 nucleotide sequence: TGCAGTGCTAGGCCCCCGCGCGAGGGGGCTCAGCCCCAGCATTTT.

This clonotype was found a few times. V is TRBV2 and J is TRBJ1-6; D call uncertain. Germline loops: CDR1 SNHLY, CDR2 FYNNEI. Trimming took off 4 bases at V and 4 bases at J, with 11 bases between the two ends. This CDR3 comprises 15 residues. The CDR3: CASSVVGGYNSPLHF. Here the CDR3 DNA reads TGTGCCAGCAGTGTTGTGGGAGGGTATAATTCACCCCTCCACTTT.

This clonotype was seen more than once but under ten times. The chain joins TRBV20-1 to TRBJ2-1; possibly TRBD2 for D (6 bases). The germline gives CDR1 DFQATT, CDR2 SNEGSKA (reference sequence). The CDR3 has 16 amino acids. The DNA of the CDR3 is TGCAGGCCTTGGCCGGGAGCCGCGAGCTCCTACAATGAGCAGTTCTTC. Its protein product is CRPWPGAASSYNEQFF.

The V and J genes are TRBV19 and TRBJ1-5, with D hard to call. The germline gives CDR1 LNHDA, CDR2 SQIVND (reference sequence). CDR3 length: 13 amino acids. Trimming removed 10 bases from V and 0 bases from J, with 10 bases in between. CDR3 nucleotides: TGTGCCACCTCCCTCGATAGCAATCAGCCCCAGCATTTT. Amino acid sequence: CATSLDSNQPQHF.

This chain links TRBV5-1 with TRBJ1-1, with D perhaps TRBD1 (5 bases). Trimming took 4 bases from V and 1 from J, leaving 8 bases between them. Germline CDR1 SGHRS, CDR2 YFSETQ. The CDR3 length is 13 residues. In DNA form, the CDR3 reads TGCGCCAGCAGCGTTACAGGGAACACTGAAGCTTTCTTT. Translated, it gives CASSVTGNTEAFF.

The sample holds many counts of this clonotype. Germline and junction disagree at one end, which may indicate a read error. The rearrangement links TRBV10-3 to TRBJ1-4; TRBD1 might be the D (5 bases). This CDR3 is built from 13 residues. Germline CDR1 reads ENHRY; CDR2 reads SYGVKD. Written as DNA, the CDR3 is TGTGCCTTCAGGTTGGAGGGGAATGAAAAACTGTTTTTT. As protein: CAFRLEGNEKLFF.